Given below is one T cell receptor (beta chain) in context. The data stem from a study of T cell responses to AZD1222 COVID-19 vaccine. Repertoires were generated with immunoSEQ multiplex PCR, while TCRdb's copy carries only in-frame clones and drops some. This repertoire shows around 80,000 clones, around nine tenths found once; its top ten account for approximately 1.3%. Here the sequenced sample was peripheral blood, taken 28 days after the second AZD1222 dose. The clonotype was recovered from an adult who received the AZD1222 COVID-19 vaccine.

CDR3 DNA: TGCAGTGCTAGCCTAAGAGAGCAGTTCTTC. Amino acids: CSASLREQFF. The chain recombines TRBV20-1 with TRBJ2-1; no firm D call. The CDR3 is 10 amino acids. CDR1 is DFQATT and CDR2 is SNEGSKA in the germline V gene (reference sequence). Trimming shortened V by 3 bases and J by 10 bases, and 7 bases separated the two germline ends.